This T cell receptor beta chain was recorded in a study of spatial heterogeneity in lung cancer. In the study overall: Detection consistently captured more beta-chain sequences than alpha-chain sequences. Tumor regions showed TCR transcript counts that correlated strongly with a T cell module score from matched bulk RNA-seq. General study results and limits: Tumors with more nonsynonymous mutations had more expanded intratumoral alpha and beta TCRs.

The CDR3 contains 14 residues. Germline V CDR1 and CDR2: SQVTM, ANQGSEA. Trimming pared 6 bases from V and 4 bases from J, leaving 19 bases between. By sample share, this clonotype is large. Its cognate antigen is unknown. TCRdb reprocessed the 5' RACE reads with MiXCR, giving one entry per CDR3 protein. Of approximately 2,500 distinct CDR3 sequences in the sample, roughly 5% were seen once. The time point was: sample taken at primary tumor resection. Frozen PBMC, nontumor lung or tumor provided whole RNA, which was sequenced unsorted. The sample in question was lung tumor tissue, obtained at surgery. The sequence derives from a male donor with early-stage non-small cell lung cancer. The chain combines TRBV29-1 with TRBJ2-7; D is possibly TRBD1 (6 bases). DNA of the CDR3: TGCAGCGTCGTGTTCTCCGACAGGATTTACGAGCAGTACTTC. It translates to CSVVFSDRIYEQYF.